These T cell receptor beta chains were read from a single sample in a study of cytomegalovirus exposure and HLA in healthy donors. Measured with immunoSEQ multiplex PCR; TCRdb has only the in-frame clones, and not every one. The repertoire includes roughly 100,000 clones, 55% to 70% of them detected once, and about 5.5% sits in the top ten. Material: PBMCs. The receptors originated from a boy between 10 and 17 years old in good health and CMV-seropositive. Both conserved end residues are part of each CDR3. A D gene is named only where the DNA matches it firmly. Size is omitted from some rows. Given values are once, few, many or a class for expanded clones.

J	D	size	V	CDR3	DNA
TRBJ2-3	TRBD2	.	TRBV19	CASRESGGRGDTQYF	TGTGCCAGTAGGGAAAGCGGGGGCCGAGGGGATACGCAGTATTTT
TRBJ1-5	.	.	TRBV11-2	CASSLDRLDQPQHF	TGTGCCAGCAGCTTAGATCGGTTGGATCAGCCCCAGCATTTT
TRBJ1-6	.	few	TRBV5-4	CASSSTGSYSPLHF	TGTGCCAGCAGCTCCACCGGGTCCTATTCACCCCTCCACTTT
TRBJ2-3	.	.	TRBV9	CASSPGGGPRTDTQYF	TGTGCCAGCAGCCCCGGGGGAGGACCCCGCACAGATACGCAGTATTTT
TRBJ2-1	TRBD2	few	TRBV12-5	CASGLVGLAGGSSSYNEQFF	TGTGCTAGTGGTTTGGTAGGTCTAGCGGGAGGGTCGAGCTCCTACAATGAGCAGTTCTTC
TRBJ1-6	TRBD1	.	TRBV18	CASSPTGTGRTYNSPLHF	TGTGCCAGCTCACCAACCGGGACAGGGAGGACCTATAATTCACCCCTCCACTTT
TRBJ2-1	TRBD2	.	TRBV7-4	CASSPLPGRARDEQFF	TGTGCCAGCAGCCCCCTACCGGGGAGGGCCAGGGATGAGCAGTTCTTC
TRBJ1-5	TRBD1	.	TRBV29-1	CSVGQGHQPQNF	TGCAGCGTGGGACAGGGCCATCAGCCCCAGAATTTT
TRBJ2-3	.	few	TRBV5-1	CASSPNPGLDTQYF	TGCGCCAGCAGCCCCAACCCAGGTTTGGATACGCAGTATTTT
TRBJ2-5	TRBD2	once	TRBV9	CASSVGSGGPQETQYF	TGTGCCAGCAGCGTAGGCAGCGGGGGCCCCCAAGAGACCCAGTACTTC
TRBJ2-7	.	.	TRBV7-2	CASSPKTRNTYEQYF	TGTGCCAGCAGCCCGAAGACGCGGAATACCTACGAGCAGTACTTC
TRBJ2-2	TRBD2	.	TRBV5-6	CASSSPTSGGWTGELFF	TGTGCCAGCAGCTCTCCTACTAGCGGGGGTTGGACCGGGGAGCTGTTTTTT
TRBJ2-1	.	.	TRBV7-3	CASSLTRENEQFF	TGTGCCAGCAGCTTAACCCGGGAGAATGAGCAGTTCTTC
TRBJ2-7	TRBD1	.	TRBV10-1	CATERTGGMYEQYF	TGCGCCACCGAAAGGACAGGGGGGATGTACGAGCAGTACTTC
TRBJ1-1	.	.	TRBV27	CASSFTVEDVAFF	TGTGCCAGCAGTTTCACCGTAGAGGATGTGGCTTTCTTT
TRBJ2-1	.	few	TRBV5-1	CASSQTPNEQFF	TGCGCCAGCAGCCAAACTCCTAATGAGCAGTTCTTC